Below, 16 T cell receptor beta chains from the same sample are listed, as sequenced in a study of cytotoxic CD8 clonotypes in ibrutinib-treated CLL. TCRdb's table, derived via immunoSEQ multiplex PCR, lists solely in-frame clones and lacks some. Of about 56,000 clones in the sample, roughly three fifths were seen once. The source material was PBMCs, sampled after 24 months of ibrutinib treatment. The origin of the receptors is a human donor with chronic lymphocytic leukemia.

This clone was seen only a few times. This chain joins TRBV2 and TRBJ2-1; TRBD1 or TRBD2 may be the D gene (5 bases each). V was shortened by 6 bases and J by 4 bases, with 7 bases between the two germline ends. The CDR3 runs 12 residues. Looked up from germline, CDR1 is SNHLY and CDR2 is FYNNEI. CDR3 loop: CASRGPYNEQFF. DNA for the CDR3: TGTGCCAGCAGGGGACCGTACAATGAGCAGTTCTTC.

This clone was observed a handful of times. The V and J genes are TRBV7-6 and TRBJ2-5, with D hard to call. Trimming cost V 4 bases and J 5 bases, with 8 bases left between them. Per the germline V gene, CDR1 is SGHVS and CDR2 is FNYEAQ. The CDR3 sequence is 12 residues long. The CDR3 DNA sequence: TGTGCCAGCAGCTCGGGTCGGGAGACCCAGTACTTC. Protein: CASSSGRETQYF.

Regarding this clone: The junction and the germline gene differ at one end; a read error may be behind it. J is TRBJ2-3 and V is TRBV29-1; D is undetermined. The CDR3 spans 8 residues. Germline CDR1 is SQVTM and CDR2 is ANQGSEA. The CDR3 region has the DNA TGCAGCACAAATACGCAGTATTTT. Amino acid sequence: CSTNTQYF.

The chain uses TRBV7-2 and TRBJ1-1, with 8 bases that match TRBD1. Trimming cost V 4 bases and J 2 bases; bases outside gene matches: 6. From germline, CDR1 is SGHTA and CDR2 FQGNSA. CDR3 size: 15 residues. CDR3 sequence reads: CASSSIGQGNTEAFF. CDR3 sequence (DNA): TGTGCCAGCAGCTCCATAGGACAGGGAAACACTGAAGCTTTCTTT.

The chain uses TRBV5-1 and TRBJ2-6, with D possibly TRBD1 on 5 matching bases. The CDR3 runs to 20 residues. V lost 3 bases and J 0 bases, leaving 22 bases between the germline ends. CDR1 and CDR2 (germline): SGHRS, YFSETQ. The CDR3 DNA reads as TGCGCCAGCAGCTCTGCTCTTAACAGGAACCCGCACTCTGGGGCCAACGTCCTGACTTTC. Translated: CASSSALNRNPHSGANVLTF.

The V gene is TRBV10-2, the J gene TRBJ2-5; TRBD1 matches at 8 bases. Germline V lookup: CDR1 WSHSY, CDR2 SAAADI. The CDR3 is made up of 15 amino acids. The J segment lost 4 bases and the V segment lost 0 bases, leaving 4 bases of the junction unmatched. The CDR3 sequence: CASSESAGGRETQYF. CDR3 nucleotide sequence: TGCGCCAGCAGTGAGTCGGCAGGGGGCCGAGAGACCCAGTACTTC.

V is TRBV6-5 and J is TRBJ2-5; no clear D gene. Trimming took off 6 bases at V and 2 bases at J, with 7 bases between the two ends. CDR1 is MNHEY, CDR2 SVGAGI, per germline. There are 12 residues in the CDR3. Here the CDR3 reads CASSRNQETQYF. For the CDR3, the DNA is TGTGCCAGCAGCCGCAATCAAGAGACCCAGTACTTC.

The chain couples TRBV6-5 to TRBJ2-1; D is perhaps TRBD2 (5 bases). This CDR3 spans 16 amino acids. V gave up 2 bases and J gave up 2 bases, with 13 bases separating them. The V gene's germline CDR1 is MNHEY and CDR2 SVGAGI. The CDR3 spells CASSYGGRRTYNEQFF. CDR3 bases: TGTGCCAGCAGTTACGGTGGGCGGAGGACCTACAATGAGCAGTTCTTC.

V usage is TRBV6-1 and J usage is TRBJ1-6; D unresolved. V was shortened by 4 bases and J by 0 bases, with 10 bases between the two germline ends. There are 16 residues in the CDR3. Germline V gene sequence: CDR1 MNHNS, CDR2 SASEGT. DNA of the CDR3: TGTGCCAGCAGTGTGGTCAGGAGCTCCTATAATTCACCCCTCCACTTT. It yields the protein CASSVVRSSYNSPLHF.

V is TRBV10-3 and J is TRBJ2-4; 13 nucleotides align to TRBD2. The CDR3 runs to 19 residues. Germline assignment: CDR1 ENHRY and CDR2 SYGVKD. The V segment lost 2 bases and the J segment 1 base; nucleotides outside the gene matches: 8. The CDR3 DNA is TGTGCCATCAGTGAGGGTACTAGCGGGGGGGCCGCGGCCAAAAACATTCAGTACTTC. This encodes CAISEGTSGGAAAKNIQYF.

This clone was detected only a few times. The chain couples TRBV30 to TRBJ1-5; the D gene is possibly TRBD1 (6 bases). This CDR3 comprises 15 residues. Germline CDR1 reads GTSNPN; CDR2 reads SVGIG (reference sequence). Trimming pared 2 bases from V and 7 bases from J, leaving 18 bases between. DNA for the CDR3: TGTGCCTGGAGTTTTGGGGGCATGGTTGGACAGCCCCAGCATTTT. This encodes CAWSFGGMVGQPQHF.

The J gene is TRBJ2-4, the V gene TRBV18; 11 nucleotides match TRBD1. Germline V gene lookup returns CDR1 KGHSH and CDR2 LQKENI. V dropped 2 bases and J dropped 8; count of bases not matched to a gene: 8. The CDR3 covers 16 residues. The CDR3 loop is CASSPKPPGQGDIQYF. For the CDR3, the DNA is TGTGCCAGCTCACCAAAACCCCCGGGACAGGGGGACATTCAGTACTTC.

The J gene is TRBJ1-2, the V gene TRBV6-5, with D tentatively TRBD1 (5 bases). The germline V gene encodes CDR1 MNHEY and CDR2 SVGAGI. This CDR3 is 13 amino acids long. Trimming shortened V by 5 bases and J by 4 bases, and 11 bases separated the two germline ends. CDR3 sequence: CASSVTEFYGYTF. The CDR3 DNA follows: TGTGCCAGCAGTGTGACAGAATTCTATGGCTACACCTTC.

The CDR3 bases are TGTGCCAGCTCACCAAGCCCTTTTCGGAGAAGGGAGACCCAGTACTTC. Protein sequence: CASSPSPFRRRETQYF. V gene TRBV18 combines with J gene TRBJ2-5; D remains unclear. Germline V CDR1 and CDR2: KGHSH, LQKENI. This CDR3 has 16 amino acids. V was shortened by 2 bases and J by 5 bases, with 18 bases between the two germline ends.

This CDR3 reads CAISESRNTGELFF. CDR3 in DNA: TGTGCCATCAGTGAGTCGCGGAACACCGGGGAGCTGTTTTTT. V gene TRBV10-3 combines with J gene TRBJ2-2; D remains unclear. V was clipped by 0 bases and J by 1 base, with 3 bases between them. This CDR3 is built from 14 residues. From germline, CDR1 is ENHRY and CDR2 SYGVKD.

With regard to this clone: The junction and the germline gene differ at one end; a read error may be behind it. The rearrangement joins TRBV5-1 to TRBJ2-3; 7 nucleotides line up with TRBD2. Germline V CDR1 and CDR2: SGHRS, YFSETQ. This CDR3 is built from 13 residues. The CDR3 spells CTSREAGTDTQYF. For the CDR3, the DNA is TGCACCAGTCGGGAGGCGGGCACAGATACGCAGTATTTT.